This T cell receptor beta chain emerged from a study of CXCR3-negative and CXCR3-positive naive CD8 T cells. Study results and limitations: Similar TRBV-TRBJ usage was seen in naive cells (both CXCR3-negative and CXCR3-positive), but memory cells differed. Relative to CXCR3-negative naive cells, CXCR3-positive naive cells had more hydrophobic TRB CDR3s.

Libraries were UMI-labeled 5' RACE TRB cDNA. TCRdb reanalyzed the 5' RACE reads and collapses them to one entry per CDR3 protein, without DNA. Its listing shows about 150,000 distinct CDR3 sequences. A note on this clonotype: As yet, its antigen is unknown.

CDR3 length: 14 residues. From germline, CDR1 is MNHEY and CDR2 SVGEGT. This clonotype originated in a human donor in good health. Some clones in this sample may be carry-over from other donors' samples. This sequence joins TRBV6-2 or TRBV6-3 and TRBJ1-1; the TRBD1 assignment by TCRdb is unverifiable without DNA. The sequencing input was naive CXCR3+ CD8+ T cells from blood. Subset described: CD45RO-CCR7+CD27+CD95- naive CD8+ T cells expressing CXCR3 (TNR3+). CDR3 sequence reads: CASSFGQGGTEAFF.